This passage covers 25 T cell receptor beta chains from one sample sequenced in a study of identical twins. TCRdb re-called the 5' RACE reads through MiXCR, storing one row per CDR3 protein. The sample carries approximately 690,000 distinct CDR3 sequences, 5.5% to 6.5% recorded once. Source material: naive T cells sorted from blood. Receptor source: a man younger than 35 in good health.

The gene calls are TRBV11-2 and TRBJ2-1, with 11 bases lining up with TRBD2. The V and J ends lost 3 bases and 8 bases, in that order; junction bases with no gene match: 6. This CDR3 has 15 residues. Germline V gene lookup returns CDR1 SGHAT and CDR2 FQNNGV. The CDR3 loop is CASSFSGRASHEQFF. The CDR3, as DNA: TGTGCCAGCAGCTTTAGCGGGAGGGCCTCCCATGAGCAGTTCTTC.

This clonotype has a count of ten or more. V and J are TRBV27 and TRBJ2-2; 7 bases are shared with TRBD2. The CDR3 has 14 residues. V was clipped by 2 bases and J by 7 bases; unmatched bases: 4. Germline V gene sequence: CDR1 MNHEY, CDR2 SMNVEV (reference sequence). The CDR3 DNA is TGTGCCAGCAGTTTAGCGGGAGCGGGCGGGGAGCTGTTTTTT. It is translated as CASSLAGAGGELFF.

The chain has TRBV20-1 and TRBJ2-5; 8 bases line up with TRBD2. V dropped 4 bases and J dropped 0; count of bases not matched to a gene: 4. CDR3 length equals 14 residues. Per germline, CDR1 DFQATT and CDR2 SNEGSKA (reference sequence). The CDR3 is CSATGRGYQETQYF. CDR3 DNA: TGCAGTGCTACCGGGAGGGGGTACCAAGAGACCCAGTACTTC.

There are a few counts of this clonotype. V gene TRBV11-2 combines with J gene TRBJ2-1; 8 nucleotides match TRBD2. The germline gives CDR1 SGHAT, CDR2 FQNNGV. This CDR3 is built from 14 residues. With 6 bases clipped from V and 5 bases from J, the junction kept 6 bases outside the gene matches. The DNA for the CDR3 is TGTGCCAGCAGGGGTAGCGGGACCCACAATGAGCAGTTCTTC. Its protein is CASRGSGTHNEQFF.

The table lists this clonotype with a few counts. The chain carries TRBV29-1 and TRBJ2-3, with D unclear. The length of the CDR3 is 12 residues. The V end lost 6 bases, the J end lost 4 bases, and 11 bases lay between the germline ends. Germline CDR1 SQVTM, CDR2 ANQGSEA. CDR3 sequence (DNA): TGCAGCGTCCAGAGGAACGCAGATACGCAGTATTTT. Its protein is CSVQRNADTQYF.

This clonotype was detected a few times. CDR3 in amino acids: CASSHRQGGNYGYTF. As DNA, the CDR3 is TGTGCCAGCAGCCACCGACAGGGTGGAAACTATGGCTACACCTTC. The chain links TRBV7-9 to TRBJ1-2; 7 nucleotides agree with TRBD1. Germline-derived CDR1 and CDR2 are SEHNR and FQNEAQ (reference sequence). The V gene end was trimmed by 5 bases and the J gene end by 2 bases; junction bases not matched to a gene: 8. The CDR3 is made up of 15 amino acids.

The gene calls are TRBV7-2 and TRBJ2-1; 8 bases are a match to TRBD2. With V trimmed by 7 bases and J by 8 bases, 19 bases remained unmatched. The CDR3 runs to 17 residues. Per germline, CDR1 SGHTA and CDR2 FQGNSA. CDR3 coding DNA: TGTGCCAGCACCTCAAAGGCGGGAGGTCGCCCGGGCGATGAGCAGTTCTTC. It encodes CASTSKAGGRPGDEQFF.

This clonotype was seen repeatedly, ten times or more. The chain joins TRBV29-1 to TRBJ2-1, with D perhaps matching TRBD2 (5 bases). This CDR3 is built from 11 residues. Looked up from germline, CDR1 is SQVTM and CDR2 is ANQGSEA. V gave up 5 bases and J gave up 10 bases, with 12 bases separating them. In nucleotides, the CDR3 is TGCAGCGTTTTGTCAGAGGGAGAGCAGTTCTTC. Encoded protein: CSVLSEGEQFF.

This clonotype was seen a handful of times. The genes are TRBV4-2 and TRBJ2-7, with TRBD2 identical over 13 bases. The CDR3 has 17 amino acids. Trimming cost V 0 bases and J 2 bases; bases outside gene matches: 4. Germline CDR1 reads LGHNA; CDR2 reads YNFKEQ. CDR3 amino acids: CASSQEGTSGKAYEQYF. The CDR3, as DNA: TGTGCCAGCAGCCAAGAAGGGACTAGCGGGAAGGCCTACGAGCAGTACTTC.

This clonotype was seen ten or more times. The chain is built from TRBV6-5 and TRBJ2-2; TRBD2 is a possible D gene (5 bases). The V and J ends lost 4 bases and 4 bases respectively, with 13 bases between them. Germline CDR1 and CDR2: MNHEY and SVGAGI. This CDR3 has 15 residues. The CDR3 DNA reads TGTGCCAGCAGTTGGTCCGGGATGGGCACCGGGGAGCTGTTTTTT. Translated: CASSWSGMGTGELFF.

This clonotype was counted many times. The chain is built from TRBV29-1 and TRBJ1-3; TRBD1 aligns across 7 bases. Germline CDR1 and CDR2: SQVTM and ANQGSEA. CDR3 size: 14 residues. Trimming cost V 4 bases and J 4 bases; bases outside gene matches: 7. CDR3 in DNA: TGCAGCGTTGTACGACAGGGTGCAGGAAACACCATATATTTT. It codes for CSVVRQGAGNTIYF.

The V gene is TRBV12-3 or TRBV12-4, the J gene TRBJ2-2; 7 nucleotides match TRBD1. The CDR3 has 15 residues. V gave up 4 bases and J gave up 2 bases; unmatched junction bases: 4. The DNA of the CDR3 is TGTGCCAGCAGTTGGGCAGGGGGTAACACCGGGGAGCTGTTTTTT. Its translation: CASSWAGGNTGELFF.

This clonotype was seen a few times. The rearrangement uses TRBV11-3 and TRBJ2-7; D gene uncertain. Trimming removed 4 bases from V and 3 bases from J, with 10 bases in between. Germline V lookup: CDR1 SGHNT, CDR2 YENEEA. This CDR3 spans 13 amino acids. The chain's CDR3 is CASSSEGSYEQYV. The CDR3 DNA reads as TGTGCCAGCAGCTCCGAAGGCAGCTACGAGCAGTACGTC.

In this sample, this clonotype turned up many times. CDR3 in amino acids: CASSPRVEAFF. The CDR3 nucleotides read TGTGCCAGCTCACCTCGTGTGGAAGCTTTCTTT. The rearrangement links TRBV18 to TRBJ1-1; no firm D call. This CDR3 region has 11 residues. The germline V and J ends were trimmed by 3 bases and 8 bases, with 7 bases remaining between them. From germline, CDR1 is KGHSH and CDR2 LQKENI.

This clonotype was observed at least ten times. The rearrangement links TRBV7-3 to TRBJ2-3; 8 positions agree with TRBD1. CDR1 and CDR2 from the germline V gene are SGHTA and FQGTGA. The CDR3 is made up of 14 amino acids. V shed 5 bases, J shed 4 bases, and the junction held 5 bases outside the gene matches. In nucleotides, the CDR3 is TGTGCCAGCAGCGTCAGGGGGCCGGCAGATACGCAGTATTTT. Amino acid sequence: CASSVRGPADTQYF.

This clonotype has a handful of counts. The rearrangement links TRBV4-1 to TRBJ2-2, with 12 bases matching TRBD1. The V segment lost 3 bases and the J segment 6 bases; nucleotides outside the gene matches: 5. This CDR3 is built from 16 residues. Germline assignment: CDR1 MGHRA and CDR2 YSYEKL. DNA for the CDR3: TGCGCCAGCAGCCAGCTGGGACAGGGGGCCGCCGGGGAGCTGTTTTTT. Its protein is CASSQLGQGAAGELFF.

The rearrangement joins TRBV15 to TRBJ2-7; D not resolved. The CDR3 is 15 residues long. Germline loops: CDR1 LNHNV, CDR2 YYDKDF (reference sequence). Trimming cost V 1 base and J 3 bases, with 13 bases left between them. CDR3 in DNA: TGTGCCACCAGCAGAGTCGAGGACGGCAGCTACGAGCAGTACTTC. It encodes CATSRVEDGSYEQYF.

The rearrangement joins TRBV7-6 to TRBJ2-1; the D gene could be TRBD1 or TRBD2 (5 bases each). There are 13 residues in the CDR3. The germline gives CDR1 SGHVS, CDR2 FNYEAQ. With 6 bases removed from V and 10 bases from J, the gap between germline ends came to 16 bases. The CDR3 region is CASRPGTDEEQFF. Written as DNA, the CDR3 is TGTGCCAGCAGACCCGGGACGGACGAGGAGCAGTTCTTC.

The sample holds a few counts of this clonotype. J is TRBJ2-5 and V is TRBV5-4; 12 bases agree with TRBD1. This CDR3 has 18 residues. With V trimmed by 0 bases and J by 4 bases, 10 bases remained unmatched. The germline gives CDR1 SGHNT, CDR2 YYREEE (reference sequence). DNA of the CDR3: TGTGCCAGCAGCTTGGCTCCGGGACAGGGGGCGTTGGGAGAGACCCAGTACTTC. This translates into CASSLAPGQGALGETQYF. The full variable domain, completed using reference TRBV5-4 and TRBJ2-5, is ETGVTQSPTHLIKTRGQQVTLRCSSQSGHNTVSWYQQALGQGPQFIFQYYREEENGRGNFPPRFSGLQFPNYSSELNVNALELDDSALYLCASSLAPGQGALGETQYFGPGTRLLVL.

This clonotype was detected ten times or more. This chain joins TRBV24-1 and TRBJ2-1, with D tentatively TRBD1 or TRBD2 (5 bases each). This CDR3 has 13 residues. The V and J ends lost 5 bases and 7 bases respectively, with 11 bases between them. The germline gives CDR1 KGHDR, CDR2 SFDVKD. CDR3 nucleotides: TGTGCCACCAGTGTGGGGGTGGGAAATGAGCAGTTCTTC. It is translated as CATSVGVGNEQFF.

The CDR3 spells CASSLLFGGALNTEAFF. The CDR3 DNA reads as TGTGCCAGCAGCTTACTATTTGGAGGGGCGTTAAACACTGAAGCTTTCTTT. This chain joins TRBV7-8 and TRBJ1-1; D is perhaps TRBD1 (5 bases). CDR1 is SGHVS and CDR2 is FQNEAQ in the germline V gene. V lost 2 bases, J lost 2 bases, and 18 bases lay in between. This CDR3 spans 17 amino acids.

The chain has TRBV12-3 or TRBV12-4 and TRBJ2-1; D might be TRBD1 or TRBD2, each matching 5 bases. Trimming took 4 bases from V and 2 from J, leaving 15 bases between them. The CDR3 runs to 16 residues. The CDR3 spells CASSSPGTAPYNEQFF. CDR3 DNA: TGTGCCAGCAGTTCACCGGGGACGGCCCCCTACAATGAGCAGTTCTTC.

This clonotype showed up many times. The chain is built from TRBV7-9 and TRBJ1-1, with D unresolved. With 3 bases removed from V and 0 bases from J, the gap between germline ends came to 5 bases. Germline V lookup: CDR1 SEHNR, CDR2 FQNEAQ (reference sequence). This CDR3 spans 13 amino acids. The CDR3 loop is CASSFVMNTEAFF. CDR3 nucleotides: TGTGCCAGCAGCTTTGTCATGAACACTGAAGCTTTCTTT.

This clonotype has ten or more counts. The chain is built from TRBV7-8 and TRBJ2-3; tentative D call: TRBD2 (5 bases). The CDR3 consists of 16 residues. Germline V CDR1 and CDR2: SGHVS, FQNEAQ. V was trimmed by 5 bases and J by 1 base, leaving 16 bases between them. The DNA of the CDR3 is TGTGCCAGCAGCGTTCGTGGACTCAAAGGCACAGATACGCAGTATTTT. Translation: CASSVRGLKGTDTQYF.

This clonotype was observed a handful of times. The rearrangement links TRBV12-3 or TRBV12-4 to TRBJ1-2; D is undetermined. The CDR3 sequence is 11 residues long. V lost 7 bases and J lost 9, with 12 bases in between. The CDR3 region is CASTRAVSYTF. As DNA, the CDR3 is TGTGCCAGCACCCGGGCGGTTAGCTACACCTTC.